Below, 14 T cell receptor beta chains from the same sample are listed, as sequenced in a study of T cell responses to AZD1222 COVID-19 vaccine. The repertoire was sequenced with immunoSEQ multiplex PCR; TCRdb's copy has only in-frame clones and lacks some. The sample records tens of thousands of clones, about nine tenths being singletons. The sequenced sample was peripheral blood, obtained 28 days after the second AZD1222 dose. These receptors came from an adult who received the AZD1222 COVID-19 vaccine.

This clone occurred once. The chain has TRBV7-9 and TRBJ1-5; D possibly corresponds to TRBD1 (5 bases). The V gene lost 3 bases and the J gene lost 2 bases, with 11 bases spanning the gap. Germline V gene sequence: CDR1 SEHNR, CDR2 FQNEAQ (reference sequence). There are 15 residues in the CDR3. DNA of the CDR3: TGTGCCAGCAGCTTTGGGGGAGCGGGCAATCAGCCCCAGCATTTT. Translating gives CASSFGGAGNQPQHF.

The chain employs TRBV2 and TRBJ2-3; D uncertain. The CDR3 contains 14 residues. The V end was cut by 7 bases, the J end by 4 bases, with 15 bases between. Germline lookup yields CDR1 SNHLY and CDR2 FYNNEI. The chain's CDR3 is CASTQGSTSDTQYF. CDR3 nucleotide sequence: TGTGCCAGCACCCAAGGTAGCACCTCAGATACGCAGTATTTT.

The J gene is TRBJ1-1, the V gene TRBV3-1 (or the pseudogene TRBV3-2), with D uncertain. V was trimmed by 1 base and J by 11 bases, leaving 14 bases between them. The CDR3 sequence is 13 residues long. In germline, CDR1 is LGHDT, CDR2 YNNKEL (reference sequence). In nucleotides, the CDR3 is TGTGCCAGCAGCCAAGTTTACGCGGAAATGGCTTTCTTT. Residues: CASSQVYAEMAFF.

Here the CDR3 reads CASGPPGGQETQYF. DNA for the CDR3: TGTGCTAGTGGTCCGCCGGGGGGCCAAGAGACCCAGTACTTC. The V and J genes are TRBV12-5 and TRBJ2-5; TRBD2 matches 7 bases. From germline, CDR1 is LGHNT and CDR2 FRNRAP. V lost 5 bases, J lost 1 base, and 4 bases stayed unmatched. CDR3 length: 14 amino acids.

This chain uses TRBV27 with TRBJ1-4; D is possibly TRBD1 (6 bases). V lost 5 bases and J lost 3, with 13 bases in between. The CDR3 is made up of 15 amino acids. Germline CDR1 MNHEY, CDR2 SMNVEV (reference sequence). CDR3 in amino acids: CASSPKGGANEKLFF. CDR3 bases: TGTGCCAGCAGTCCCAAAGGGGGTGCTAATGAAAAACTGTTTTTT.

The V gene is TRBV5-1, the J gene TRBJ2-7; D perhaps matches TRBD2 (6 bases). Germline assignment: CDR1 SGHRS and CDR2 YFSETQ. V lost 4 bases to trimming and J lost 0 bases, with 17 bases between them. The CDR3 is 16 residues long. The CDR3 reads CASSVRAAGSSYEQYF. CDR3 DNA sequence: TGCGCCAGCAGCGTAAGGGCAGCCGGGAGCTCCTACGAGCAGTACTTC.

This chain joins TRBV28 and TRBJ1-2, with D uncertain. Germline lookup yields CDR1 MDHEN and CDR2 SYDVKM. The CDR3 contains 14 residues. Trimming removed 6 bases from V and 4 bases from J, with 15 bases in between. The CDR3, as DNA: TGTGCCAGCAGCCCGGACGCCGGGGTCTATGGCTACACCTTC. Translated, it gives CASSPDAGVYGYTF.

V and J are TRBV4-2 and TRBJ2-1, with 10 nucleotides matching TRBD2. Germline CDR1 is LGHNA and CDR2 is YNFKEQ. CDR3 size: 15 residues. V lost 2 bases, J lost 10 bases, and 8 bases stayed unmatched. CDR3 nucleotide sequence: TGTGCCAGCAGCCAACGGCTAGCGGGGGACGGAGAGCAGTTCTTC. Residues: CASSQRLAGDGEQFF.

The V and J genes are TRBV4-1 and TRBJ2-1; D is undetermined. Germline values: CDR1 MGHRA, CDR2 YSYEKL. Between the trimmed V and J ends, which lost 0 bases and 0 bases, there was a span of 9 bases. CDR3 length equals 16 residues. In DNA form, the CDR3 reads TGCGCCAGCAGCCAAGATGTGTCGAGCTCCTACAATGAGCAGTTCTTC. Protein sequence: CASSQDVSSSYNEQFF.

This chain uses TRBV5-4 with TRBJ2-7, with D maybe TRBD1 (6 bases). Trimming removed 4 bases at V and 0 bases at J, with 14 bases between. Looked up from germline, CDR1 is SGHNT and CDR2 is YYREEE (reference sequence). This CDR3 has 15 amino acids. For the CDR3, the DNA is TGTGCCAGCAGCGATGGACAGCAGTACTCCTACGAGCAGTACTTC. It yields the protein CASSDGQQYSYEQYF.

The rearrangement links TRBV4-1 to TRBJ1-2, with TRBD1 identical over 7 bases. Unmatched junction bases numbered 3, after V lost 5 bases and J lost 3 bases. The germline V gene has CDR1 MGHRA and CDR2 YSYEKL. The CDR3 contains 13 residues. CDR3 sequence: CASSYRGDYGYTF. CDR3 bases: TGCGCCAGCAGCTACAGGGGAGACTATGGCTACACCTTC.

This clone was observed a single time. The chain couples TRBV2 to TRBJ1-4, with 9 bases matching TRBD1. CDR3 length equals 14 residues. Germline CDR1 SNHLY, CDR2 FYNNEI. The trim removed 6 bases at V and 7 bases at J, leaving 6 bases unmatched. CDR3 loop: CASSLDRGSEKLFF. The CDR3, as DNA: TGTGCCAGCAGCCTTGACAGGGGGTCTGAAAAACTGTTTTTT.

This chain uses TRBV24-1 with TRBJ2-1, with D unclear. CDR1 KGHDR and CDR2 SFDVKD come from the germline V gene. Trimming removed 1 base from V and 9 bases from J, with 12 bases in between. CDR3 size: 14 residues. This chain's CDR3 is CATSDLQGFREQFF. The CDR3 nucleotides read TGTGCCACCAGTGATTTACAAGGTTTCCGTGAGCAGTTCTTC.

Written as DNA, the CDR3 is TGCGCCAGCAGCTTCGGGACAGGGAACACTGAAGCTTTCTTT. Its translation is CASSFGTGNTEAFF. This chain joins TRBV5-1 and TRBJ1-1; 8 bases are shared with TRBD1. CDR1 and CDR2 from the germline V gene are SGHRS and YFSETQ. Unmatched junction bases numbered 1, after V lost 2 bases and J lost 1 base. The CDR3 is 14 residues long.